This passage covers 6 T cell receptor beta chains from one sample sequenced in a study of long-term antiretroviral therapy in people with HIV. Survey-level resolution applied to immunoSEQ assay v3.0. Generated by immunoSEQ multiplex PCR, the TCRdb table keeps only in-frame clones and is missing some. In the table there are roughly 24,000 clones, 85% of which are singletons. This specimen consisted of unsorted PBMCs, obtained 1.6 years after starting antiretroviral therapy. Receptors originate from a man aged 40-49 years with HIV.

This sequence joins TRBV27 and TRBJ2-4, with D possibly being TRBD2 (6 bases). The germline V and J ends were trimmed by 2 bases and 6 bases, with 11 bases remaining between them. There are 14 residues in the CDR3. From germline, CDR1 is MNHEY and CDR2 SMNVEV (reference sequence). This chain's CDR3 is CASSLGGSGNIQYF. The CDR3 DNA sequence: TGTGCCAGCAGTTTAGGGGGGAGTGGAAACATTCAGTACTTC.

Notes on this clone: Sequence at one end of the junction differs from germline and may be a read error. The chain combines TRBV28 with TRBJ1-2; TRBD1 is a possible D gene (6 bases). The length of the CDR3 is 11 residues. The germline gives CDR1 MDHEN, CDR2 SYDVKM. For the CDR3, the DNA is TGTGCCAGCAGTTTCCCGGGACCAGGGGCCTTC. Translation: CASSFPGPGAF.

Written as DNA, the CDR3 is TGTGCCAGCTCACCAGAGCGATACTTCGGGGAGCTGTTTTTT. It translates to CASSPERYFGELFF. The gene calls are TRBV18 and TRBJ2-2; no definite D call. The CDR3 runs to 14 residues. Germline V lookup: CDR1 KGHSH, CDR2 LQKENI. V gave up 2 bases and J gave up 7 bases, with 11 bases separating them.

V and J are TRBV29-1 and TRBJ2-7; D not resolved. This CDR3 contains 12 residues. Trimming removed 5 bases at V and 2 bases at J, with 10 bases between. Germline V gene sequence: CDR1 SQVTM, CDR2 ANQGSEA. The CDR3 sequence: CSVYTGAYEQYF. CDR3 in DNA: TGCAGCGTTTACACCGGAGCCTACGAGCAGTACTTC.

This clone is medium-sized by share. The rearrangement links TRBV19 to TRBJ1-2; D unclear. Germline V gene lookup returns CDR1 LNHDA and CDR2 SQIVND (reference sequence). The CDR3 runs to 13 residues. The V end lost 6 bases, the J end lost 5 bases, and 13 bases lay between the germline ends. CDR3 residues: CASREGGGYGYTF. DNA for the CDR3: TGTGCCAGTAGAGAGGGAGGAGGATATGGCTACACCTTC.

The chain couples TRBV2 to TRBJ1-5, with 11 positions matching TRBD1. There are 15 residues in the CDR3. Germline CDR1 SNHLY, CDR2 FYNNEI. Trimming removed 7 bases from V and 4 bases from J; junction bases left unmatched: 6. CDR3 coding DNA: TGTGCCAGCATTCCGGACAGGGGGCGGAATCAGCCCCAGCATTTT. Translated, it gives CASIPDRGRNQPQHF.